Following are 2 T cell receptor beta chains from one sample sequenced in a study of T cell responses to AZD1222 COVID-19 vaccine. The protocol was immunoSEQ multiplex PCR, while the TCRdb copy is restricted to in-frame clones and leaves out a portion. Of some 130,000 clones listed, approximately 85% were seen once; the top ten hold about 8%. Material: peripheral blood, obtained on day 0 of AZD1222 vaccination. The receptors originated from an adult in good health.

The gene calls are TRBV28 and TRBJ2-5; D call uncertain. This CDR3 is built from 15 residues. V was clipped by 6 bases and J by 3 bases, with 17 bases between them. The germline V gene has CDR1 MDHEN and CDR2 SYDVKM. CDR3 in amino acids: CASRPLDIPKETQYF. As DNA, the CDR3 is TGTGCCAGCAGGCCGCTAGACATACCAAAAGAGACCCAGTACTTC.

CDR3 sequence (DNA): TGCAGCGTTGAGGATTGGGGGAGCACAGATACGCAGTATTTT. Translation: CSVEDWGSTDTQYF. This rearrangement joins TRBV29-1 to TRBJ2-3; the D gene could be TRBD1 or TRBD2 (5 bases each). The V end was cut by 3 bases, the J end by 0 bases, with 10 bases between. Germline V gene lookup returns CDR1 SQVTM and CDR2 ANQGSEA. CDR3 size: 14 residues.